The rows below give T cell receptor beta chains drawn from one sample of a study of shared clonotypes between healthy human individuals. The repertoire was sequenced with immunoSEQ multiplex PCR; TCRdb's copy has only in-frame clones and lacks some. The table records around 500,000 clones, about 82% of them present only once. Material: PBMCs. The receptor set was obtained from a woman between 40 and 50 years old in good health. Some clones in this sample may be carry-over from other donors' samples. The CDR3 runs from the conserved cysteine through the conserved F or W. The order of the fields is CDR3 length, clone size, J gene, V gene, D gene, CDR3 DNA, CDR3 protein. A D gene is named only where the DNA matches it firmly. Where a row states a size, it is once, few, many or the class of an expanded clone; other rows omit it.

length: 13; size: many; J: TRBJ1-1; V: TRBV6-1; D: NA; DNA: TGTGCCAGCATCAAGGAGACATTCACTGAAGCTTTCTTT; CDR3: CASIKETFTEAFF
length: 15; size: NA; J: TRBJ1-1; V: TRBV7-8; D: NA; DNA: TGTGCCAGCAGCCCCGCTGGGGTGGGGGGCACTGAAGCTTTCTTT; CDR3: CASSPAGVGGTEAFF
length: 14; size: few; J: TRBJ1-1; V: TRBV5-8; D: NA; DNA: TGTGCCAGCAGCTTGCGGGGCAGAGACACTGAAGCTTTCTTT; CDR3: CASSLRGRDTEAFF
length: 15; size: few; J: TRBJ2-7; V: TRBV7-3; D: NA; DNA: TGTGCCAGCAGCTCCCAAGTAGACTCGTCGGTCGAGCAGTACTTC; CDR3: CASSSQVDSSVEQYF
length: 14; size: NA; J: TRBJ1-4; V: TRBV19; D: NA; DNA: TGTGCCAGTACCGGGACCCAGGGAAGAGGAAAACTGTTTTTT; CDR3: CASTGTQGRGKLFF
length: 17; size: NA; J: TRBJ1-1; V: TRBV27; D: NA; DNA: TGTGCCAGCAGTTTAAGGGGGGGCATACTGGACAAATTCTTAGCTTTCTTT; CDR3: CASSLRGGILDKFLAFF
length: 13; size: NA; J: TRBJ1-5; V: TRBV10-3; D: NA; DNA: TGTGCCATCAGTGCAGGGGCGGAGCAGCCCCAGCATTTT; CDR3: CAISAGAEQPQHF
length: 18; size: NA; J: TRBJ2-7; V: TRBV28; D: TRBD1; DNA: TGTGCCAGCAGTTCGCCCCTCCGCTGGGACAGGGGGACCGACGAGCAGTACTTC; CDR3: CASSSPLRWDRGTDEQYF
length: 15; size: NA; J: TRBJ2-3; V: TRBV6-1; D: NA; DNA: TGTGCCAGCAATCGAATACTAGCTATCACAGATACGCAGTATTTT; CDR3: CASNRILAITDTQYF
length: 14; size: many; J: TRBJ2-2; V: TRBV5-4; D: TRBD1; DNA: TGTGCCAGCAGCCGCACAGGGGCCGGTGGGGAGCTGTTTTTT; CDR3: CASSRTGAGGELFF
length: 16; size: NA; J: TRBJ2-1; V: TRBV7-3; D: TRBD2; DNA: TGTGCCAGCAGCTTAGGCCCCCGAGCGGGCGGGGAGGGGCAGTTCTTC; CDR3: CASSLGPRAGGEGQFF
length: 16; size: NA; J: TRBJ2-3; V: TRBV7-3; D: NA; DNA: TGTGCCAGCAGCCTGGGTATAGAGCGAAGCACAGATACGCAGTATTTT; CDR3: CASSLGIERSTDTQYF
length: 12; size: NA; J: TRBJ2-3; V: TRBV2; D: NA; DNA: TGTGCCAGCAAGACAAACACAGATACGCAGTATTTT; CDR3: CASKTNTDTQYF
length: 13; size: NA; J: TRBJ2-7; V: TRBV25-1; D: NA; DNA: TGTGCCAGCAGTGCCCTTGGAGGGGGGGAGCAGTACTTC; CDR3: CASSALGGGEQYF
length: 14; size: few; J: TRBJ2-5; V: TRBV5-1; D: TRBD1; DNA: TGCGCCAGCAACGCCGGGACAGGGAGGGAGACCCAGTACTTC; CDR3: CASNAGTGRETQYF